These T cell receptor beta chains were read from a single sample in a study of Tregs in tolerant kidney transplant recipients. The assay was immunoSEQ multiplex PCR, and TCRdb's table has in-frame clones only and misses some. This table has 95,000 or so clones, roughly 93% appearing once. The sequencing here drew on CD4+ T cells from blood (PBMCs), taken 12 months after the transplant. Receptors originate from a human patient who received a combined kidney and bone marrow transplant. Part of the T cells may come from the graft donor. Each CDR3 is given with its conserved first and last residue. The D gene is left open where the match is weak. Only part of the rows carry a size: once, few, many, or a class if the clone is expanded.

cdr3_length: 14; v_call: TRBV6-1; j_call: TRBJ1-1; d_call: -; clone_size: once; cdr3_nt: TGTGCCAGCAGTGGCAACAGGTGGAACACTGAAGCTTTCTTT; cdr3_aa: CASSGNRWNTEAFF
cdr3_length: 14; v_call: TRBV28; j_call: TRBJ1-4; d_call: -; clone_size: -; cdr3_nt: TGTGCCAGCAGTGGGGGGGGCTTAGGAGAAAAACTGTTTTTT; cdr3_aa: CASSGGGLGEKLFF
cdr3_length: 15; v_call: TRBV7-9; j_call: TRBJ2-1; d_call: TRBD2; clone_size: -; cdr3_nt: TGTGCCAGCAGCCCTGTAGCGGGAGCCTACAATGAGCAGTTCTTC; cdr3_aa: CASSPVAGAYNEQFF
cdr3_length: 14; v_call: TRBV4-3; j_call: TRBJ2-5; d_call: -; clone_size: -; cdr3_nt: TGCGCCAGCAGCCACTCGACGGGCCAAGAGACCCAGTACTTC; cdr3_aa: CASSHSTGQETQYF
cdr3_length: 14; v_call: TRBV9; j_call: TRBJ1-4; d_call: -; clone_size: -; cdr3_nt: TGTGCCAGCAGCCTCCGCGGCGGCAGTGAAAAACTGTTTTTT; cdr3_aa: CASSLRGGSEKLFF
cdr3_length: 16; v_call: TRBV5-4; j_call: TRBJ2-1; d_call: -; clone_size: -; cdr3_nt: TGTGCCAGCAGCTCCCTCCCTGGAGCCTCCTACAATGAGCAGTTCTTC; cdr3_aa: CASSSLPGASYNEQFF
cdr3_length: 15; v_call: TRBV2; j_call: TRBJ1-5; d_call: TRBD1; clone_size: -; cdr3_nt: TGTGCCAGCAGTGAAAACAGGGGGCGCGAGCAGCCCCAGCATTTT; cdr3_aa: CASSENRGREQPQHF
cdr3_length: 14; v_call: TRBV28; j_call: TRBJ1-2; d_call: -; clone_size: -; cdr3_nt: TGTGCCAGCAGAATACCCGACAGAAACCTTGGCTACACCTTC; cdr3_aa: CASRIPDRNLGYTF
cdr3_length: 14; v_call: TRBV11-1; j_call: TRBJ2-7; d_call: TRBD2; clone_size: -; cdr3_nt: TGTGCCAGCGTTGCGACTAGCGGGAGCCACGAGCAGTACTTC; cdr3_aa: CASVATSGSHEQYF
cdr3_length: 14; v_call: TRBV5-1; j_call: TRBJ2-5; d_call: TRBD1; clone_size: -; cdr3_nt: TGCGCCAGCAGCTACCGGACAGGGGAAGAGACCCAGTACTTC; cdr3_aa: CASSYRTGEETQYF
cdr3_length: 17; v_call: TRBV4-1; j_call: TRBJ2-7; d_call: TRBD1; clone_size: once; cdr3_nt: TGCGCCAGCAGCCGCCTAAAGGGAGGACAGGGGGCTTACGAGCAGTACTTC; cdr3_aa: CASSRLKGGQGAYEQYF
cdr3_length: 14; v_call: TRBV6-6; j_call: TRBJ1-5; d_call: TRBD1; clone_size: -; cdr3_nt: TGTGCCAGCAGTTACGGTACAGGGGCTCAGCCCCAGCATTTT; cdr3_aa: CASSYGTGAQPQHF
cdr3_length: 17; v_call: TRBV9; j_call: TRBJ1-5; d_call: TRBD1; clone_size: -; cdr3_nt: TGTGCCAGCAGCGTAGGACCCGGGACAGGGGCGGGTCAGCCCCAGCATTTT; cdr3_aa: CASSVGPGTGAGQPQHF
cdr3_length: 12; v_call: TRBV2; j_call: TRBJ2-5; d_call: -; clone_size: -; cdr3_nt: TGTGCCAGCAGTGCTCACGGAGAGACCCAGTACTTC; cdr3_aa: CASSAHGETQYF
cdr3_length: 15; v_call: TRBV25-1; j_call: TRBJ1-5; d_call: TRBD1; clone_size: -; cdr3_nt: TGTGCCAGCAGTGGACAGGGGGATAGCAATCAGCCCCAGCATTTT; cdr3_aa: CASSGQGDSNQPQHF
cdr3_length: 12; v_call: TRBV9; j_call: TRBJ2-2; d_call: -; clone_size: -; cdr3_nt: TGTGCCAGCAGGCAGGGTTCCGGGGAGCTGTTTTTT; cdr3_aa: CASRQGSGELFF
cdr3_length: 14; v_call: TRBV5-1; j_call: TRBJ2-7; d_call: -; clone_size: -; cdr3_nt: TGCGCCAGCAGCTTTAGCGGTAGCTCCTACGAGCAGTACTTC; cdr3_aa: CASSFSGSSYEQYF
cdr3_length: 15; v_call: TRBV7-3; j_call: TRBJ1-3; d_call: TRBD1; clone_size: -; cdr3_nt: TGTGCCAGCAGCTTAAGTCAGGGGGCTGGGAACACCATATATTTT; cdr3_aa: CASSLSQGAGNTIYF
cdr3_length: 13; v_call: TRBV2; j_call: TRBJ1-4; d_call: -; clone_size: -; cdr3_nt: TGTGCCAGCAGTGCGGTTAAGAATGAAAAACTGTTTTTT; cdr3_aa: CASSAVKNEKLFF